The next 17 T cell receptor beta chains were all read from a single sample in a study of T cell responses to AZD1222 COVID-19 vaccine. Profiling relied on immunoSEQ multiplex PCR, and the TCRdb table lists in-frame clones only, not all of them. The sample consists of under 70,000 clones, approximately 89% of them appearing once. Sequences were derived from peripheral blood, sampled on day 0 of AZD1222 vaccination. These receptors all come from an adult in good health.

The rearrangement uses TRBV5-1 and TRBJ2-2; D gene ambiguous. The V end lost 2 bases, the J end lost 6 bases, and 2 bases lay between the germline ends. Germline V CDR1 and CDR2: SGHRS, YFSETQ. The CDR3 is 11 amino acids. For the CDR3, the DNA is TGCGCCAGCAGCTTCTCCGGGGAGCTGTTTTTT. This gives the protein CASSFSGELFF.

The V and J genes are TRBV27 and TRBJ1-1, with TRBD1 matching 7 bases. The CDR3 runs to 16 residues. Unmatched junction bases numbered 10, after V lost 4 bases and J lost 2 bases. The germline gives CDR1 MNHEY, CDR2 SMNVEV (reference sequence). CDR3 DNA sequence: TGTGCCAGCAGTTCGTTGGGGGACAGATCAAACACTGAAGCTTTCTTT. Translated: CASSSLGDRSNTEAFF.

This chain links TRBV5-6 with TRBJ2-4; D unresolved. Germline V gene sequence: CDR1 SGHDT, CDR2 YYEEEE. V lost 4 bases to trimming and J lost 0 bases, with 17 bases between them. The CDR3 runs 17 residues. The CDR3 coding sequence is TGTGCCAGCAGCACCTTGACCCACCCTAAAGCCAAAAACATTCAGTACTTC. It yields the protein CASSTLTHPKAKNIQYF.

The J gene is TRBJ2-2, the V gene TRBV7-3, with D uncertain. The CDR3 covers 14 residues. V lost 5 bases and J lost 4, with 11 bases in between. Germline V gene data show CDR1 as SGHTA and CDR2 as FQGTGA. CDR3 in amino acids: CASSPRLTTGELFF. The CDR3 DNA is TGTGCCAGCAGCCCACGTCTCACCACCGGGGAGCTGTTTTTT.

The chain couples TRBV6-5 to TRBJ1-3; perhaps TRBD1 as D (5 bases). CDR1 is MNHEY, CDR2 SVGAGI, per germline. This CDR3 region has 13 residues. V dropped 6 bases and J dropped 7 bases, with 13 bases sitting between them. The CDR3 sequence is CASRTTAGNTIYF. CDR3 sequence (DNA): TGTGCCAGCAGGACGACAGCGGGGAACACCATATATTTT.

The DNA for the CDR3 is TGTGCCAGCAGTTACGACGCGGGAATCCAGTTCTTC. It codes for CASSYDAGIQFF. This chain links TRBV6-5 with TRBJ2-1, with D possibly being TRBD2 (6 bases). The ends were cut back, 2 bases at V and 13 bases at J, with 12 bases in the middle. Germline values: CDR1 MNHEY, CDR2 SVGAGI. The CDR3 loop spans 12 amino acids.

The rearrangement links TRBV6-5 to TRBJ2-5; unclear D gene. CDR1 is MNHEY, CDR2 SVGAGI, per germline. The CDR3 is 15 amino acids. Trimming left V 0 bases short and J 1 base short, with 9 bases between. CDR3 coding DNA: TGTGCCAGCAGTTACTCAGGAAGGGTCCAAGAGACCCAGTACTTC. It yields the protein CASSYSGRVQETQYF.

CDR3 protein: CASSTGTSYNEQFF. The CDR3 nucleotides read TGTGCCAGCAGCACCGGGACCTCATACAATGAGCAGTTCTTC. This chain joins TRBV7-9 and TRBJ2-1; possibly TRBD1 or TRBD2 for D (5 bases each). Germline CDR1 reads SEHNR; CDR2 reads FQNEAQ (reference sequence). Trimming stripped 5 bases from V and 4 bases from J, with 12 bases between. The length of the CDR3 is 14 residues.

This chain connects TRBV28 to TRBJ1-4; D gene uncertain. Trimming stripped 5 bases from V and 2 bases from J, with 9 bases between. The CDR3 loop spans 14 amino acids. Germline CDR1 MDHEN, CDR2 SYDVKM. The CDR3 loop is CASSRRATNEKLFF. The DNA of the CDR3 is TGTGCCAGCAGTAGACGTGCTACTAATGAAAAACTGTTTTTT.

The V and J genes are TRBV5-5 and TRBJ1-2, with TRBD1 as a possible D gene (6 bases). Trimming removed 3 bases from V and 4 bases from J, with 13 bases in between. The CDR3 is made up of 14 amino acids. Germline V gene sequence: CDR1 SGHKS, CDR2 YYEKEE (reference sequence). The CDR3 loop is CASSSTDSSYGYTF. In nucleotides, the CDR3 is TGTGCCAGCAGCTCAACGGACAGCTCCTATGGCTACACCTTC.

This chain joins TRBV2 and TRBJ2-2; D is unresolved. The CDR3 runs to 13 residues. Germline V gives CDR1 SNHLY, CDR2 FYNNEI. Between the trimmed V and J ends, which lost 6 bases and 4 bases, there was a span of 9 bases. The CDR3 bases are TGTGCCAGCAGATTGCAGCGCACCGGGGAGCTGTTTTTT. Its translation: CASRLQRTGELFF. The entire variable domain, with the rest obtained from reference TRBV2 and TRBJ2-2, is as follows: EPEVTQTPSHQVTQMGQEVILRCVPISNHLYFYWYRQILGQKVEFLVSFYNNEISEKSEIFDDQFSVERPDGSNFTLKIRSTKLEDSAMYFCASRLQRTGELFFGEGSRLTVL.

The rearrangement uses TRBV29-1 and TRBJ2-1; D is unresolved. The germline V and J ends were trimmed by 5 bases and 4 bases, with 15 bases remaining between them. This CDR3 spans 14 amino acids. The germline V gene encodes CDR1 SQVTM and CDR2 ANQGSEA. Here the CDR3 reads CSVFTISSYNEQFF. For the CDR3, the DNA is TGCAGCGTTTTTACTATAAGCTCTTACAATGAGCAGTTCTTC.

The J gene is TRBJ2-6, the V gene TRBV14; 8 bases match TRBD1. The CDR3 totals 21 residues. Germline-derived CDR1 and CDR2 are SGHDN and FVKESK. The V segment lost 1 base and the J segment 0 bases; nucleotides outside the gene matches: 14. CDR3 residues: CASSQGVSDTGGSSGANVLTF. CDR3 nucleotides: TGTGCCAGCAGCCAAGGGGTTTCGGATACAGGGGGGAGCTCTGGGGCCAACGTCCTGACTTTC.

The chain carries TRBV7-6 and TRBJ1-1, with D uncertain. Germline lookup yields CDR1 SGHVS and CDR2 FNYEAQ. The CDR3 extends over 14 amino acids. V dropped 1 base and J dropped 1 base, with 7 bases sitting between them. CDR3 residues: CASSLVLGNTEAFF. The CDR3 DNA follows: TGTGCCAGCAGCTTAGTTCTGGGGAACACTGAAGCTTTCTTT.

The V and J genes are TRBV11-2 and TRBJ2-4; either TRBD1 or TRBD2 may fit D (5 bases each). V was trimmed by 4 bases and J by 0 bases, leaving 13 bases between them. CDR3 length equals 16 residues. Germline CDR1 is SGHAT and CDR2 is FQNNGV. The CDR3 DNA reads TGTGCCAGCAGCTCCGGGACGTACCTAGCCAAAAACATTCAGTACTTC. Residues: CASSSGTYLAKNIQYF.

The V and J genes are TRBV11-1 and TRBJ2-1; 10 bases map to TRBD2. Germline values: CDR1 SGHAT, CDR2 FQDESV (reference sequence). V dropped 4 bases and J dropped 2; count of bases not matched to a gene: 5. The CDR3 sequence is 16 residues long. The CDR3 bases are TGTGCCAGCAGCTCCTCTCTAGCGGGGGCCTACAATGAGCAGTTCTTC. This translates into CASSSSLAGAYNEQFF.

The genes are TRBV30 and TRBJ1-1; tentatively, D is TRBD1 (5 bases). Trimming removed 2 bases from V and 7 bases from J, with 11 bases in between. Germline V gene data show CDR1 as GTSNPN and CDR2 as SVGIG (reference sequence). The CDR3 consists of 12 residues. In DNA, the CDR3 is TGTGCCTGGAGTTCGGACAAGAATGAAGCTTTCTTT. This encodes CAWSSDKNEAFF.